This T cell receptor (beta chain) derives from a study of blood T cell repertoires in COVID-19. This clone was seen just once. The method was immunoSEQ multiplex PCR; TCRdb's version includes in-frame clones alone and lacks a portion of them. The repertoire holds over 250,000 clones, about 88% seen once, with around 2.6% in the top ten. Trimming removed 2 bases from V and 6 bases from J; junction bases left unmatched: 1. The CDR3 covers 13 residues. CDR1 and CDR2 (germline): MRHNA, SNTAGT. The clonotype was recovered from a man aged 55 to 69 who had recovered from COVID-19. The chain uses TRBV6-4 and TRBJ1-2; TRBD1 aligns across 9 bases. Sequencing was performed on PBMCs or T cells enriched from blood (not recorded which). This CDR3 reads CASSDGTGNGYTF. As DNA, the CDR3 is TGTGCCAGCAGTGACGGGACAGGGAATGGCTACACCTTC.